This T cell receptor (beta chain) is from a study of cytomegalovirus exposure and HLA in healthy donors. This CDR3 contains 14 residues. The germline gives CDR1 LNHDA, CDR2 SQIVND (reference sequence). Between the trimmed V and J ends, which lost 5 bases and 0 bases, there was a span of 10 bases. PCR amplification relied on 60 Vbeta primers (plus 13 Jbeta primers). Assay used: immunoSEQ multiplex PCR; TCRdb lists only in-frame clones, some missing. The sample lists about 100,000 clones, around two thirds seen once, with 3% to 4% in the top ten. Regarding donors, all were healthy bone marrow donors. The receptor was isolated from a man between 25 and 39 years old in good health and CMV-seropositive. The genes are TRBV19 and TRBJ2-5; D not resolved. Input material: PBMCs. The CDR3: CASSYELYQETQYF. CDR3 DNA sequence: TGTGCCAGTAGTTATGAACTGTACCAAGAGACCCAGTACTTC. Variable domain in full (rest from reference TRBV19 and TRBJ2-5): DGGITQSPKYLFRKEGQNVTLSCEQNLNHDAMYWYRQDPGQGLRLIYYSQIVNDFQKGDIAEGYSVSREKKESFPLTVTSAQKNPTAFYLCASSYELYQETQYFGPGTRLLVL.